The 32 T cell receptor beta chains listed next were all sequenced from one sample in a study of shared clonotypes between healthy human individuals. Sequencing used immunoSEQ multiplex PCR; TCRdb keeps in-frame clones, though not all of them. The sample shows 490,000 or so clones, 65% to 80% of them seen only once. The sequenced sample consisted of PBMCs. These receptor sequences come from a woman aged 40 to 55 in good health. Some clones in this sample may be carry-over from other donors' samples.

In its sample, this clone was seen a few times. The chain joins TRBV28 to TRBJ2-5; unclear D gene. The CDR3 consists of 13 residues. Trimming took off 4 bases at V and 5 bases at J, with 11 bases between the two ends. The V gene's germline CDR1 is MDHEN and CDR2 SYDVKM. CDR3 sequence reads: CASSWSVGETQYF. DNA for the CDR3: TGTGCCAGCAGTTGGTCAGTAGGCGAGACCCAGTACTTC.

This clone was seen once. The rearrangement links TRBV2 to TRBJ2-7; D is perhaps TRBD1 or TRBD2 (5 bases each). Germline-derived CDR1 and CDR2 are SNHLY and FYNNEI. The V gene lost 6 bases and the J gene lost 3 bases, with 15 bases spanning the gap. This CDR3 is built from 14 residues. In DNA, the CDR3 is TGTGCCAGCAGCTGGAGTGGGGACGGCTACGAGCAGTACTTC. Its protein is CASSWSGDGYEQYF.

In its sample, this clone was seen many times. The chain uses TRBV28 and TRBJ2-7; a possible D gene is TRBD1 (6 bases). This CDR3 is built from 15 residues. V lost 5 bases, J lost 4 bases, and 18 bases lay in between. Germline V gene lookup returns CDR1 MDHEN and CDR2 SYDVKM. The CDR3 DNA follows: TGTGCCAGCAGTCTCAGGGGATGGGCGGGTTACGAGCAGTACTTC. Its protein product is CASSLRGWAGYEQYF.

This clone was recorded a few times. The chain couples TRBV11-1 to TRBJ2-2; 8 bases are shared with TRBD1. Germline loops: CDR1 SGHAT, CDR2 FQDESV (reference sequence). The CDR3 runs to 15 residues. Unmatched junction bases numbered 5, after V lost 5 bases and J lost 3 bases. The CDR3 here is CASSKRTGHTGELFF. In nucleotides, the CDR3 is TGTGCCAGCAGCAAGAGGACAGGGCACACCGGGGAGCTGTTTTTT.

This chain connects TRBV30 to TRBJ2-1; 14 bases align to TRBD2. Germline lookup yields CDR1 GTSNPN and CDR2 SVGIG (reference sequence). Trimming cost V 7 bases and J 9 bases; bases outside gene matches: 8. This CDR3 spans 14 amino acids. The CDR3 coding sequence is TGTGCCTCCTCGGGACTAGCGGGAGCCATTGAGCAGTTCTTC. Translated, it gives CASSGLAGAIEQFF. The variable domain in full, completed from reference TRBV30 and TRBJ2-1, reads SQTIHQWPATLVQPVGSPLSLECTVEGTSNPNLYWYRQAAGRGLQLLFYSVGIGQISSEVPQNLSASRPQDRQFILSSKKLLLSDSGFYLCASSGLAGAIEQFFGPGTRLTVL.

The chain carries TRBV7-2 and TRBJ2-2; D not resolved. CDR3 size: 14 residues. Germline V gene sequence: CDR1 SGHTA, CDR2 FQGNSA. Trimming stripped 2 bases from V and 5 bases from J, with 9 bases between. CDR3 amino acids: CASSLPALTGELFF. The DNA of the CDR3 is TGTGCCAGCAGCTTACCAGCTTTGACCGGGGAGCTGTTTTTT.

CDR3 residues: CASSWAGASGIYEQYF. In DNA, the CDR3 is TGTGCCAGCAGCTGGGCTGGGGCTAGCGGGATCTACGAGCAGTACTTC. The chain combines TRBV5-4 with TRBJ2-7; 9 bases fit TRBD2. V was pared by 3 bases and J by 3 bases, with 10 bases of the junction left unmatched. Germline CDR1 SGHNT, CDR2 YYREEE (reference sequence). The CDR3 covers 16 residues. Filled out from reference TRBV5-4 and TRBJ2-7, the complete variable domain reads ETGVTQSPTHLIKTRGQQVTLRCSSQSGHNTVSWYQQALGQGPQFIFQYYREEENGRGNFPPRFSGLQFPNYSSELNVNALELDDSALYLCASSWAGASGIYEQYFGPGTRLTVT.

V is TRBV7-2 and J is TRBJ2-6; D is perhaps TRBD2 (5 bases). The CDR3 consists of 17 residues. The V gene lost 8 bases and the J gene lost 3 bases, with 20 bases spanning the gap. Germline CDR1 is SGHTA and CDR2 is FQGNSA. The CDR3 DNA reads as TGTGCCAGCCCCAGGCAGCTGGGTGGGAGTGGGGCCAACGTCCTGACTTTC. This translates into CASPRQLGGSGANVLTF.

This clone was counted at least ten times. Other DNA sequences in this specimen translate into the identical CDR3. The chain joins TRBV11-1 to TRBJ1-2; 7 bases align to TRBD1. In germline, CDR1 is SGHAT, CDR2 FQDESV (reference sequence). The junction had 2 bases not matched to a gene; V was cut back by 5 bases and J by 5 bases. The CDR3 is made up of 12 amino acids. The CDR3 region is CASSQGGYGYTF. The DNA for the CDR3 is TGTGCCAGCAGCCAGGGGGGTTATGGCTACACCTTC. The entire variable domain, with the rest obtained from reference TRBV11-1 and TRBJ1-2, is as follows: EAEVAQSPRYKITEKSQAVAFWCDPISGHATLYWYRQILGQGPELLVQFQDESVVDDSQLPKDRFSAERLKGVDSTLKIQPAELGDSAMYLCASSQGGYGYTFGSGTRLTVV.

DNA for the CDR3: TGTGCCAGCAGGCCTGGGGGCTTTAGCGGTTTCTACAATGAGCAGTTCTTC. It is translated as CASRPGGFSGFYNEQFF. The gene calls are TRBV5-6 and TRBJ2-1; D possibly uses TRBD1 or TRBD2 (6 bases each). This CDR3 is 17 amino acids long. V lost 5 bases, J lost 3 bases, and 21 bases lay in between. Per germline, CDR1 SGHDT and CDR2 YYEEEE.

This chain connects TRBV11-1 to TRBJ1-2; a possible D gene is TRBD1 (5 bases). The CDR3 sequence is 13 residues long. With 0 bases removed from V and 8 bases from J, the gap between germline ends came to 10 bases. Germline V CDR1 and CDR2: SGHAT, FQDESV (reference sequence). The CDR3 DNA is TGTGCCAGCAGCTTAGCCTCCGGGACGGGCTACACCTTC. This encodes CASSLASGTGYTF. The full variable domain, its missing parts supplied by reference TRBV11-1 and TRBJ1-2, is EAEVAQSPRYKITEKSQAVAFWCDPISGHATLYWYRQILGQGPELLVQFQDESVVDDSQLPKDRFSAERLKGVDSTLKIQPAELGDSAMYLCASSLASGTGYTFGSGTRLTVV.

The chain combines TRBV6-1 with TRBJ2-7, with D unclear. The CDR3 runs to 12 residues. The germline V gene has CDR1 MNHNS and CDR2 SASEGT. Trimming took off 2 bases at V and 8 bases at J, with 10 bases between the two ends. CDR3 bases: TGTGCCAGCAGTGAAAGTAGGTCTCAGCAGTACTTC. Protein: CASSESRSQQYF.

Only a few counts were recorded for this clone. The chain uses TRBV7-6 and TRBJ1-1; D ambiguous. The germline gives CDR1 SGHVS, CDR2 FNYEAQ. V was shortened by 4 bases and J by 1 base, with 7 bases between the two germline ends. The CDR3 consists of 13 residues. Here the CDR3 DNA reads TGTGCCAGCAGCTCCGATACGAACACTGAAGCTTTCTTT. It codes for CASSSDTNTEAFF.

With regard to this clone: A much larger clonotype is one base distant, so this may be a read error. The same CDR3 can be traced to other DNA sequences in this sample. The gene calls are TRBV7-2 and TRBJ1-5; TRBD1 aligns across 8 bases. This CDR3 comprises 14 residues. Trimming at V came to 5 bases and at J to 10 bases, leaving 10 bases not matched to a gene. From germline, CDR1 is SGHTA and CDR2 FQGNSA. In DNA form, the CDR3 reads TGTGCCAGCAGCCGCGGACAGGGCGAACAACCCCAGCATTTT. Translated: CASSRGQGEQPQHF.

The V call is TRBV2, the J call TRBJ1-1, with no clear D. CDR1 SNHLY and CDR2 FYNNEI come from the germline V gene. The CDR3 contains 13 residues. V was shortened by 9 bases and J by 8 bases, with 19 bases between the two germline ends. CDR3 residues: CASRLGLSSEAFF. CDR3 DNA sequence: TGTGCCAGTCGGTTAGGTTTGTCTTCAGAAGCTTTCTTT.

V is TRBV27 and J is TRBJ2-2; D perhaps matches TRBD2 (5 bases). CDR1 MNHEY and CDR2 SMNVEV come from the germline V gene (reference sequence). The CDR3 extends over 14 amino acids. V was clipped by 3 bases and J by 6 bases, with 11 bases between them. CDR3 in amino acids: CASSLGTRAGELFF. The CDR3 DNA is TGTGCCAGCAGTTTGGGTACTAGGGCCGGGGAGCTGTTTTTT.

The chain has TRBV27 and TRBJ1-1, with no clear D. Germline loops: CDR1 MNHEY, CDR2 SMNVEV (reference sequence). CDR3 size: 14 residues. Trimming stripped 2 bases from V and 6 bases from J, with 13 bases between. CDR3 nucleotide sequence: TGTGCCAGCAGTTTAAATATCCACAACTCTGAAGCTTTCTTT. It encodes CASSLNIHNSEAFF.

The sample holds many counts of this clone. This chain joins TRBV28 and TRBJ1-1, with 10 bases that match TRBD1. V shed 8 bases and J 2 bases; nucleotides not matched to a gene: 11. The CDR3 spans 16 residues. From germline, CDR1 is MDHEN and CDR2 SYDVKM. The CDR3 is CASPPRDRGLNTEAFF. The DNA of the CDR3 is TGTGCCAGCCCACCCAGGGACAGGGGTCTTAACACTGAAGCTTTCTTT.

In the case of this clone: This sample includes further DNA sequences coding for the same CDR3. V is TRBV7-9 and J is TRBJ2-5; no clear D. Germline V lookup: CDR1 SEHNR, CDR2 FQNEAQ (reference sequence). CDR3 length: 11 residues. V gave up 0 bases and J gave up 5 bases, with 1 base separating them. The CDR3 DNA follows: TGTGCCAGCAGCTTAGCGGAGACCCAGTACTTC. This translates into CASSLAETQYF.

The gene calls are TRBV10-3 and TRBJ2-7; possibly TRBD1 for D (6 bases). The germline CDR1 and CDR2 sequences are ENHRY and SYGVKD. Trimming removed 10 bases from V and 5 bases from J, with 24 bases in between. The CDR3 is made up of 15 amino acids. The CDR3 region has the DNA TGTGCCACCACTACAGGGAACTCGGCTTTCGACGAGCAGTACTTC. Protein product: CATTTGNSAFDEQYF.

The genes are TRBV29-1 and TRBJ2-3, with 11 bases that match TRBD2. The CDR3 runs to 14 residues. Germline loops: CDR1 SQVTM, CDR2 ANQGSEA. CDR3 in amino acids: CSYLSGTSGDTQYF. The CDR3 region has the DNA TGCAGTTATTTGTCCGGGACTAGCGGCGATACGCAGTATTTT.

The rearrangement links TRBV5-4 to TRBJ1-4; weak D call: TRBD1 (5 bases). V lost 4 bases, J lost 7 bases, and 17 bases lay in between. CDR3 size: 15 residues. Germline V gene data show CDR1 as SGHNT and CDR2 as YYREEE (reference sequence). CDR3 in DNA: TGTGCCAGCAGCCTAGACCAGGGTCAAGGTGAAAAACTGTTTTTT. Translation gives CASSLDQGQGEKLFF.

Note on this clone: Since a far larger clone is one base different, this is likely a read error. The chain recombines TRBV6-1 with TRBJ2-7, with D possibly called TRBD1 or TRBD2 (5 bases each). Germline-derived CDR1 and CDR2 are MNHNS and SASEGT. Trimming removed 1 base at V and 0 bases at J, with 10 bases between. This CDR3 region has 15 residues. The chain's CDR3 is CASSEGAGSSYEQYF. The CDR3 nucleotides read TGTGCCAGCAGTGAAGGGGCAGGGAGCTCCTACGAGCAGTACTTC.

Comment on this clone: A far larger clone is one base from this, pointing to a likely read error. The V and J genes are TRBV6-1 and TRBJ2-7; D might be TRBD1 (6 bases). Deletions cut 5 bases from V and 2 bases from J, with 16 bases between. There are 15 residues in the CDR3. The germline CDR1 and CDR2 sequences are MNHNS and SASEGT. The CDR3 loop reads CASSKSVGAPYEQYF. CDR3 DNA: TGTGCCAGCAGTAAAAGTGTGGGGGCCCCCTACGAGCAGTACTTC.

In regard to this clone: This could be a read error, since a much larger clone is one nucleotide away. V gene TRBV7-2 combines with J gene TRBJ2-7, with D uncertain. The V and J ends lost 0 bases and 5 bases respectively, with 2 bases between them. Germline V gene lookup returns CDR1 SGHTA and CDR2 FQGNSA. The length of the CDR3 is 11 residues. The CDR3 sequence: CASSLAHEQYF. As DNA, the CDR3 is TGTGCCAGCAGCTTAGCCCACGAGCAGTACTTC. Full variable domain (rest looked up from reference TRBV7-2 and TRBJ2-7): GAGVSQSPSNKVTEKGKDVELRCDPISGHTALYWYRQSLGQGLEFLIYFQGNSAPDKSGLPSDRFSAERTGGSVSTLTIQRTQQEDSAVYLCASSLAHEQYFGPGTRLTVT.

The chain links TRBV10-2 to TRBJ2-5, with TRBD2 matching 8 bases. V trimming: 8 bases; J trimming: 2 bases; junction bases outside the gene matches: 7. The CDR3 spans 14 residues. Germline CDR1 and CDR2: WSHSY and SAAADI. The CDR3 region is CASGGLAGQETQYF. The CDR3 bases are TGCGCCAGCGGTGGGTTAGCGGGACAAGAGACCCAGTACTTC.

This chain joins TRBV18 and TRBJ1-6, with a tentative D call TRBD1 (5 bases). The V end was cut by 1 base, the J end by 7 bases, with 11 bases between. The CDR3 extends over 15 amino acids. CDR1 KGHSH and CDR2 LQKENI come from the germline V gene. The chain's CDR3 is CASSPRSGMNSPLHF. DNA of the CDR3: TGTGCCAGCTCACCACGGTCAGGGATGAATTCACCCCTCCACTTT. The full variable domain, in which reference TRBV18 and TRBJ1-6 provide the parts outside the CDR3, is NAGVMQNPRHLVRRRGQEARLRCSPMKGHSHVYWYRQLPEEGLKFMVYLQKENIIDESGMPKERFSAEFPKEGPSILRIQQVVRGDSAAYFCASSPRSGMNSPLHFGNGTRLTVT.

The genes are TRBV5-4 and TRBJ2-7, with 9 bases fitting TRBD1. The CDR3 spans 13 residues. Germline V gene data show CDR1 as SGHNT and CDR2 as YYREEE (reference sequence). V shed 5 bases, J shed 3 bases, and the junction held 3 bases outside the gene matches. This CDR3 is CASRPGQGYEQYF. Here the CDR3 DNA reads TGTGCCAGCAGACCGGGACAGGGCTACGAGCAGTACTTC.

J is TRBJ2-7 and V is TRBV6-1; possible D gene TRBD2, 5 bases. The V gene lost 7 bases and the J gene lost 0 bases, with 7 bases spanning the gap. The CDR3 has 12 residues. Germline loops: CDR1 MNHNS, CDR2 SASEGT. DNA for the CDR3: TGTGCCAGCATCGGGAACTCCTACGAGCAGTACTTC. Amino acids: CASIGNSYEQYF.

The rearrangement links TRBV21-1 to TRBJ2-3; the tabulated D call, TRBD1, remains unverified against the DNA. TRBV21-1 is a documented pseudogene. This CDR3 contains 16 residues. The CDR3 bases are TGTGCCAGCAGCAGCCTTACAGGGAGAGGCACAGATACGCAGTATTTT. Translated: CASSSLTGRGTDTQYF.

The chain couples TRBV11-3 to TRBJ2-2; TRBD2 agrees at 9 bases. This CDR3 region has 15 residues. V shed 0 bases and J 6 bases; nucleotides not matched to a gene: 2. Per the germline V gene, CDR1 is SGHNT and CDR2 is YENEEA. The CDR3 DNA sequence: TGTGCCAGCAGCTTAGAAGCTAGCGGGGCCGGGGAGCTGTTTTTT. Translating it yields CASSLEASGAGELFF.

This clone was counted only a few times. This rearrangement joins TRBV4-3 to TRBJ1-2; D is ambiguous. Trimming pared 6 bases from V and 4 bases from J, leaving 15 bases between. The CDR3 is 14 amino acids. CDR1 is LGHNA, CDR2 YSLEER, per germline. CDR3 region: CASSQIRTGYGYTF. CDR3 nucleotides: TGCGCCAGCAGTCAAATAAGGACCGGCTATGGCTACACCTTC.